This entry describes one TCR beta chain. Its recognized antigen is unknown. Base qualities are not at hand, and no much larger clone is one base apart. CDR1 is given as SGHRS and CDR2 as YFSETQ, both from the germline V gene. Trimming removed 5 bases from V and 0 bases from J, leaving 9 bases between the germline ends. Its CDR3 holds 14 amino acids, cysteine through phenylalanine. Only the CDR3 DNA is retained, 42 bases long and in frame from the first base. Libraries were built with the immunoSEQ multiplex PCR assay. TCRdb took over this immuneACCESS table, retaining in-frame rearrangements with V and J assigned. Such tables are incomplete; in checked studies, under half of the missing clones stem from an unresolved V gene, and the remainder is unexplained. The sample data list roughly 130,000 clones, and around nine tenths of these were observed just once. About 3.2% of the sample goes to the ten largest clones.

The data are from a study of control samples from healthy donors and cancer patients (dated by TCRdb to 2018 to 2020). Here the chain combines TRBV5-1 and TRBJ1-3; the D gene lacks a confident call. The sequencing sample was made of blood. The TCR sequence derives from a man between 50 and 59 years old in good health. The CDR3 protein is CASSEDGSGNTIYF. The DNA sequence follows: TGCGCCAGCAGTGAAGACGGCTCTGGAAACACCATATATTTT.